This T cell receptor beta chain was documented in a study of CD8 T cells in Susac syndrome. Reverse transcription used roughly 0.45 to 1 ug RNA and random hexamers. A single record per CDR3 protein comes from TCRdb applying MiXCR to the immunoSEQ multiplex PCR reads. Among 70,000 to 95,000 distinct CDR3 sequences listed, approximately 95% were seen once. Study results and limitations: Expansion of Susac CD8+ clones peaked in TEMRA cells and in active patients.

About this clonotype itself: The antigen is undetermined.

Germline loops: CDR1 MDHEN, CDR2 SYDVKM. Trimming cost V 5 bases and J 3 bases, with 20 bases left between them. The CDR3 contains 16 residues. The V call is TRBV28, the J call TRBJ2-7; perhaps TRBD2 as D (5 bases). The sequenced sample was CD8+ T cells from PBMCs. The clonotype was recovered from a human donor with Susac syndrome. CDR3 nucleotides: TGTGCCAGCAGTACCCCTTTGGAGGAGTTGAGCTACGAGCAGTACTTC. Amino acid sequence: CASSTPLEELSYEQYF.